This TCR beta chain was captured in a study of blood T cell repertoires in COVID-19 (dated by TCRdb to 2019 to 2021). Some background on the complete study: Samples from collaborators originated in the United States, Italy and Spain and spanned both the acute and convalescent phases of COVID-19. The prospective study material was composed of cDNA or gDNA derived from T cells, B-cell-depleted T cells, or PBMCs. Deeply sampled blood TCRbeta repertoires from subjects exposed to, actively infected with, or recovered from COVID-19 were included in the dataset. A freely available public database, intended as a resource for researchers studying the immune response to SARS-CoV-2, is where the repertoires were released. The samples were drawn from the first 160 participants of the ongoing ImmuneRACE study and from under 1,500 subjects provided by 6 global collaborators. Sample metadata almost always included a de-identified subject ID, COVID-19 status, age in years and sex. Where available, HLA class I and class II types were taken from metadata supplied by the sample provider and were not determined by assay-based typing.

As to this clone: Its binding antigen is unknown. The sample holds no much larger clone one base away, and base qualities are not on file.

Ends trimmed: V by 5 bases, J by 6 bases; bases unmatched to a gene: 9. The CDR3 spans 15 residues, from the cysteine through the phenylalanine. CDR3 DNA is the only sequence kept; it has 45 bases, read in frame from the first base. CDR1 is given as SEHNR and CDR2 as FQNEAQ, both from the germline V gene (reference sequence). TCRbeta CDR3 regions were amplified from genomic DNA using the immunoSEQ Assay, a bias-controlled multiplex PCR. Per the authors' processing: The number of nucleated cells in each sample was estimated from the amplification of reference gene primers within the assay. Sequence reads were collapsed and filtered to measure the absolute abundance of every unique TCRbeta CDR3 rearrangement. For each sample, productive Simpson clonality was calculated by taking the square root of Simpson's diversity index across productive rearrangements. TCRdb obtained this table from immuneACCESS and retained in-frame rearrangements with V and J assigned. These tables miss some clones; where compared with another copy, unresolved V genes account for less than half of the shortfall, and the remainder is unexplained. The DNA gave D and trimming, while V, J and clone size come from that table. The sample table holds 50,000 to 65,000 clones, of which about 91% were seen once. The top ten hold roughly 5% of the sample.

Here is what the overall study found, with its caveats: The amount of clinical and demographic metadata varied by source and participant and was provided uncurated.

Whole blood was collected in K2EDTA tubes by collaborating institutions according to the institutions' own protocols. For TCRbeta analysis, collaborator samples were shipped as frozen whole blood, as isolated PBMCs, or as DNA extracted from either sample type. This receptor was identified in a man in his fifties or sixties with active COVID-19. The material sequenced was peripheral blood. The sequence joins TRBV7-9 to TRBJ2-7; the junction holds 11 bases that match TRBD2. The CDR3: CASSLRTSGSAEQYF. The sequenced DNA is TGTGCCAGCAGCCTCCGGACTAGCGGGTCGGCCGAGCAGTACTTC.